This section outlines one T cell receptor (beta chain) sequence together with its context. Uncontrolled infection, other autoimmune disease, pregnancy or lactation barred patients from enrollment. This sample stems from a study of T cells in Graves' hyperthyroidism and ophthalmopathy. What was amplified from RNA transcripts were TCR beta CDR3 regions. The primer set for the first-round RT-PCR of the TCR CDR3 was HTBI. MiXCR, applied by TCRdb to the multiplex PCR reads, yields one record per CDR3 protein. The sample consists of about 260,000 distinct CDR3 sequences, about 20% of them appearing once. The germline V and J ends were trimmed by 6 bases and 0 bases, with 9 bases remaining between them. CDR1 and CDR2 from the germline V gene are MNHNS and SASEGT. The CDR3 runs to 15 residues.

The sequenced sample consisted of blood. The sequence was obtained from a man aged 30 to 39 with Graves' ophthalmopathy. This chain joins TRBV6-1 and TRBJ1-6; D gene uncertain. The CDR3 bases are TGTGCCAGCAGGATGGGGATCTCCTATAATTCACCCCTCCACTTT. Amino acid sequence: CASRMGISYNSPLHF.